A selection of T cell receptor beta chains follows, all from one sample in a study of CD8+ T cells in alopecia areata. Generated by immunoSEQ multiplex PCR, the TCRdb table keeps only in-frame clones and is missing some. The sample lists 130,000 to 150,000 clones, roughly half occurring once. Material: CD4+ T cells sorted from blood, obtained at week 0. The source of these receptors is a human donor with alopecia areata. Each CDR3 is given without its conserved first and last residue. The order of the fields is J gene, V gene, D gene, CDR3 protein. A D gene is named only where the DNA matches it firmly.

TRBJ1-5 TRBV7-2 TRBD1 ASSLGTANQPQH
TRBJ2-1 TRBV7-2 TRBD1 ASSLDRGAHNEQF
TRBJ1-2 TRBV29-1 TRBD1 SVEGVLRTGTYGYT
TRBJ2-4 TRBV29-1 - SVAQIAKNIQY
TRBJ2-3 TRBV7-6 - ASSLRDPRETDTQY
TRBJ1-2 TRBV7-2 - ASSPAWGAGYGYT
TRBJ1-4 TRBV4-1 - ASSQGRRVPLF
TRBJ2-1 TRBV23-1 - ASSQRNTALSYNEQF
TRBJ2-2 TRBV7-3 - ASSSGPLGELF
TRBJ2-7 TRBV19 - ASSSLQGGEQY
TRBJ1-2 TRBV20-1 - SAEGYT
TRBJ2-7 TRBV30 - AWGGPGSNEQY
TRBJ2-3 TRBV30 - AWRARATDTQY
TRBJ2-1 TRBV5-6 TRBD1 ASSWDRVNEQF
TRBJ2-7 TRBV29-1 - SARVFREQY